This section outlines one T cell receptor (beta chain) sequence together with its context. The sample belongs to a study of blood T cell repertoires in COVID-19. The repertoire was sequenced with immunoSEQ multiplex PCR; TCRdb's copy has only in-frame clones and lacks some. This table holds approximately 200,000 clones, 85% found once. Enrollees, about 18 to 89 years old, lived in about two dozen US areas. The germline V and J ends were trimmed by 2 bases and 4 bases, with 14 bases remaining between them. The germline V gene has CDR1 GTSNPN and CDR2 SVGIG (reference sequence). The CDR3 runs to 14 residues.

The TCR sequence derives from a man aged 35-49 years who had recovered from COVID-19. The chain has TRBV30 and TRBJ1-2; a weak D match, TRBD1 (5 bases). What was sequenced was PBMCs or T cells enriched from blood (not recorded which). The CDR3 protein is CAWSRPQGGYGYTF. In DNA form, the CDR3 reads TGTGCCTGGAGTCGGCCCCAGGGTGGCTATGGCTACACCTTC.